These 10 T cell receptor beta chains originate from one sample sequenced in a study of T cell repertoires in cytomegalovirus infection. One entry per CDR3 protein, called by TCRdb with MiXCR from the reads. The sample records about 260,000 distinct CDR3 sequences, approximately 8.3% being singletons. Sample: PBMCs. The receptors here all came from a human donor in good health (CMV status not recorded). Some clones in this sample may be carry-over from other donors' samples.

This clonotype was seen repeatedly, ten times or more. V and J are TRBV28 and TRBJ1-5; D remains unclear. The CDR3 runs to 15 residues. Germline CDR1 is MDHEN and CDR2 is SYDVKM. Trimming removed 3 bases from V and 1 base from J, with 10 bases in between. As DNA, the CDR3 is TGTGCCAGCAGTTTCTCGGGAGGGAGCAATCAGCCCCAGCATTTT. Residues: CASSFSGGSNQPQHF.

In DNA form, the CDR3 reads TGCAGTGCTAGGACAGGGGTTGTTGATGAGCAGTTCTTC. Its translation is CSARTGVVDEQFF. The chain has TRBV20-1 and TRBJ2-1; 8 bases are shared with TRBD1. J gave up 8 bases and V 3 bases, and 6 bases lay outside the gene matches. Germline CDR1 is DFQATT and CDR2 is SNEGSKA (reference sequence). The CDR3 runs 13 residues.

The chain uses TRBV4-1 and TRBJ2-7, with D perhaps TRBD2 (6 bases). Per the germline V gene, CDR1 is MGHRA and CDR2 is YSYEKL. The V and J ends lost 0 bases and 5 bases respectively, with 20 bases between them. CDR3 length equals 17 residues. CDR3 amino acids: CASSQDFEGGYENEQYF. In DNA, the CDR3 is TGCGCCAGCAGCCAAGATTTCGAGGGAGGATACGAAAACGAGCAGTACTTC.

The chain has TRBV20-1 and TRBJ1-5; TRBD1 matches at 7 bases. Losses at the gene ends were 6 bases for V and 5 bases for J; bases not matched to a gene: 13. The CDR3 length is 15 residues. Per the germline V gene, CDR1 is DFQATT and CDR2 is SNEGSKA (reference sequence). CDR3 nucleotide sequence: TGCAGTGCCTCTACAGACCGGGACAGACATCAGCCCCAGCATTTT. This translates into CSASTDRDRHQPQHF.

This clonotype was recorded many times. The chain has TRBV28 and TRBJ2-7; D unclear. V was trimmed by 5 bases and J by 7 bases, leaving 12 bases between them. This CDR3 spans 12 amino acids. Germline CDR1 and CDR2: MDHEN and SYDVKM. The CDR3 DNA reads TGTGCCAGCAGTCTCCTCCTCAAGGAGCAGTACTTC. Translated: CASSLLLKEQYF. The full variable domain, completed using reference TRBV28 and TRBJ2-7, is DVKVTQSSRYLVKRTGEKVFLECVQDMDHENMFWYRQDPGLGLRLIYFSYDVKMKEKGDIPEGYSVSREKKERFSLILESASTNQTSMYLCASSLLLKEQYFGPGTRLTVT.

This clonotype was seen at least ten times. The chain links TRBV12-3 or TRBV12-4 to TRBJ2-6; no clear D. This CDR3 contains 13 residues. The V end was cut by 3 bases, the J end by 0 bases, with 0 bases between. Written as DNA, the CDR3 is TGTGCCAGCAGTTTCTCTGGGGCCAACGTCCTGACTTTC. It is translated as CASSFSGANVLTF.

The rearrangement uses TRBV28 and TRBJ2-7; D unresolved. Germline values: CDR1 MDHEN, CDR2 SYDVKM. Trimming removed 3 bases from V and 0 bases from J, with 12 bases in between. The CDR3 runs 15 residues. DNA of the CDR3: TGTGCCAGCAGTTTCTCCGTTGGTGTCTCCTACGAGCAGTACTTC. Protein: CASSFSVGVSYEQYF. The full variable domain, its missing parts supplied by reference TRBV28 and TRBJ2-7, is DVKVTQSSRYLVKRTGEKVFLECVQDMDHENMFWYRQDPGLGLRLIYFSYDVKMKEKGDIPEGYSVSREKKERFSLILESASTNQTSMYLCASSFSVGVSYEQYFGPGTRLTVT.

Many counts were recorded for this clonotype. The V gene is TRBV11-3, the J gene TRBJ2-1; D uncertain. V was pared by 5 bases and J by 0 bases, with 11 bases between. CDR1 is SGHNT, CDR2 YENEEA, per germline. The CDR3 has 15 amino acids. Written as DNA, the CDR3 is TGTGCCAGCAGCCCGAGACGGAGCTCCTACAATGAGCAGTTCTTC. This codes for CASSPRRSSYNEQFF.

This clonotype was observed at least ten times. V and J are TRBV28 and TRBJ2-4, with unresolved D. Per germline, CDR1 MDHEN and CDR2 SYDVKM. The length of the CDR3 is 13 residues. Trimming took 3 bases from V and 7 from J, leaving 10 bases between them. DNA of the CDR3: TGTGCCAGCAGTTTCTCCTTGGCGAACATTCAGTACTTC. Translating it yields CASSFSLANIQYF.

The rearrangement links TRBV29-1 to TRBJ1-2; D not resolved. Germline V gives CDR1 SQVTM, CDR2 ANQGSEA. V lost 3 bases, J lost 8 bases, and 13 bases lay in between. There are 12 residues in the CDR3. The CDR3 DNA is TGCAGCGTTGACAGATACTCTATGGGCTACACCTTC. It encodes CSVDRYSMGYTF.